Included here is one T cell receptor (beta chain) sequence, with context. The target antigen is unknown. As to time point: week 35, safety follow-up. All doses held 300 ug of mutant IDH1 20-mer peptide, with topical imiquimod. Patients, over weeks 1, 3, 5, 7, 11, 15, 19 and 23, received a total of eight vaccinations. Donor diagnoses consisted of new WHO grade 3 or 4 IDH1-mutant, ATRX-lost astrocytomas. These data are taken from a study of a mutant IDH1 vaccine in newly diagnosed glioma. Profiled with immunoSEQ multiplex PCR; TCRdb holds only in-frame clones, not every one. This sample has 60,000 or so clones, with approximately 80% found just once. CDR3 length: 16 amino acids. Germline CDR1 and CDR2: SGHRS and YFSETQ. V shed 5 bases and J 2 bases; nucleotides not matched to a gene: 10.

The sample consisted of PBMCs, taken from a glioma patient whose treatment included an IDH1 peptide vaccine. The receptor's source is a man younger than 45 with glioma. V is TRBV5-1 and J is TRBJ2-7; 10 bases line up with TRBD1. This CDR3 is CASSPWKGQGTYEQYF. CDR3 DNA: TGCGCCAGCAGTCCCTGGAAGGGACAGGGGACCTACGAGCAGTACTTC.